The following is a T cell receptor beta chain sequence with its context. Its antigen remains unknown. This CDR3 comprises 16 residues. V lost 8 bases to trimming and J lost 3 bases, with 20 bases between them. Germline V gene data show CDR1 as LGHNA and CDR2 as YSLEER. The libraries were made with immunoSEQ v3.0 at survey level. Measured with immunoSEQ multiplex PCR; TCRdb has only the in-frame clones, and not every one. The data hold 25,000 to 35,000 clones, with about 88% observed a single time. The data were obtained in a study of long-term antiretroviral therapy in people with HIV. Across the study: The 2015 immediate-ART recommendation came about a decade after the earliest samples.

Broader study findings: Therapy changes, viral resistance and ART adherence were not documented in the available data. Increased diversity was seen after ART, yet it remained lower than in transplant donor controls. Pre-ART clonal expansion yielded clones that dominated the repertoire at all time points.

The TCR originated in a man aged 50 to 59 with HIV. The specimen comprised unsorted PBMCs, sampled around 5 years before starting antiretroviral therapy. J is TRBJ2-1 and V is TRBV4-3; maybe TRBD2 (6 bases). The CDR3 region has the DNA TGCGCCAGCTCCGCCAGTGGGGGGAGATACTACAATGAGCAGTTCTTC. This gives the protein CASSASGGRYYNEQFF.